These 5 T cell receptor beta chains came from one sample sequenced in a study of blood T cell repertoires in COVID-19. The table came from immunoSEQ multiplex PCR; TCRdb's copy has only in-frame clones and leaves some out. Of 45,000 to 55,000 clones in the sample, 84% were seen once. Sequencing input: peripheral blood. These receptors were collected from a man between 45 and 60 years old with acute or convalescent COVID-19.

This sequence joins TRBV2 and TRBJ1-2; TRBD1 aligns across 9 bases. With V trimmed by 7 bases and J by 4 bases, 4 bases remained unmatched. Germline lookup yields CDR1 SNHLY and CDR2 FYNNEI. This CDR3 is built from 13 residues. The CDR3 DNA reads as TGTGCCAGCACTCAGACAGGGGGCTATGGCTACACCTTC. This codes for CASTQTGGYGYTF.

The V call is TRBV28, the J call TRBJ1-1; D may be TRBD1 (5 bases). The length of the CDR3 is 16 residues. V shed 7 bases and J shed 1 base, with 19 bases lying between them. In germline, CDR1 is MDHEN, CDR2 SYDVKM. In nucleotides, the CDR3 is TGTGCCAGCACCTATTCTCAGGGCTCTCGGAACACTGAAGCTTTCTTT. Amino acids: CASTYSQGSRNTEAFF.

The chain employs TRBV28 and TRBJ2-3, with 8 bases that match TRBD2. CDR1 and CDR2 from the germline V gene are MDHEN and SYDVKM. CDR3 length equals 13 residues. V dropped 3 bases and J dropped 5; count of bases not matched to a gene: 1. In nucleotides, the CDR3 is TGTGCCAGCAGTTTGCTAGCGGGAGATACGCAGTATTTT. Its translation: CASSLLAGDTQYF.

This clone was counted a single time. V gene TRBV5-1 combines with J gene TRBJ2-7; 8 nucleotides match TRBD1. CDR3 size: 15 residues. Germline lookup yields CDR1 SGHRS and CDR2 YFSETQ. Trimming at V came to 2 bases and at J to 3 bases, leaving 7 bases not matched to a gene. CDR3 protein: CASSFGQGAGYEQYF. The CDR3 DNA reads TGCGCCAGCAGCTTTGGGCAGGGGGCCGGCTACGAGCAGTACTTC.

V is TRBV5-1 and J is TRBJ2-3, with D tentatively TRBD2 (5 bases). Germline V CDR1 and CDR2: SGHRS, YFSETQ. V lost 5 bases to trimming and J lost 0 bases, with 10 bases between them. CDR3 size: 14 residues. The CDR3 loop is CASRDSLSTDTQYF. CDR3 nucleotides: TGCGCCAGCAGGGACTCCCTTAGCACAGATACGCAGTATTTT.